Each of the 21 T cell receptor beta chains below was sequenced from the same sample in a study of technical replicates of blood from a few donors. The data were produced by immunoSEQ multiplex PCR, yet TCRdb's version contains in-frame clones alone and is incomplete. Of approximately 51,000 clones listed, 90% to 95% are singletons. Sequencing was done on a sample of PBMCs. Receptor source: a human donor in good health. Some clones in this sample may be carry-over from other donors' samples.

This chain joins TRBV7-9 and TRBJ2-5; perhaps TRBD1 as D (6 bases). The CDR3 spans 13 residues. V was cut by 5 bases and J by 5 bases, with 12 bases left in between. Germline V CDR1 and CDR2: SEHNR, FQNEAQ (reference sequence). The CDR3 nucleotides read TGTGCCAGCAGCAATACAGGGTTGGAGACCCAGTACTTC. Residues: CASSNTGLETQYF.

The chain carries TRBV6-1 and TRBJ2-7; tentative D call: TRBD2 (5 bases). V was clipped by 8 bases and J by 8 bases, with 19 bases between them. This CDR3 has 13 residues. Per germline, CDR1 MNHNS and CDR2 SASEGT. CDR3 sequence reads: CASRGLPSEKQYF. The CDR3 coding sequence is TGTGCCAGCCGCGGGTTACCGTCGGAGAAGCAGTACTTC.

The rearrangement uses TRBV7-2 and TRBJ2-7, with TRBD2 identical over 12 bases. Trimming removed 3 bases from V and 4 bases from J; junction bases left unmatched: 4. The CDR3 runs 15 residues. Germline V gene sequence: CDR1 SGHTA, CDR2 FQGNSA. The CDR3 DNA is TGTGCCAGCAGCTTTGTACTAGCGGGAGGATACGAGCAGTACTTC. Translated: CASSFVLAGGYEQYF.

This clone was recorded only once. J is TRBJ1-5 and V is TRBV23-1; TRBD1 might be the D (6 bases). TRBV23-1 is an open reading frame, and its role is uncertain. V lost 1 base and J 6 bases, leaving 16 bases between the germline ends. This CDR3 has 16 residues. The CDR3 nucleotides are TGCGCCAGCAGTCAATGGAAGGACAGAGATGGTCAGCCCCAGCATTTT. Amino acids: CASSQWKDRDGQPQHF.

This chain links TRBV4-3 with TRBJ2-7; D is uncertain. Trimming took 10 bases from V and 13 from J, leaving 11 bases between them. Germline loops: CDR1 LGHNA, CDR2 YSLEER. The CDR3 runs to 8 residues. CDR3 coding DNA: TGCGCCATCCTAGATAACTACTTC. It specifies CAILDNYF.

The chain links TRBV6-5 to TRBJ1-4; TRBD1 agrees at 7 bases. Germline V lookup: CDR1 MNHEY, CDR2 SVGAGI. The CDR3 length is 14 residues. After removal of 7 bases from V and 5 bases from J, the junction contained 7 bases not matched to a gene. The CDR3 reads CASTKSGGNEKLFF. In nucleotides, the CDR3 is TGTGCCAGCACAAAGTCAGGGGGGAATGAAAAACTGTTTTTT.

The chain joins TRBV19 to TRBJ2-5; 10 bases align to TRBD1. The CDR3 length is 14 residues. CDR1 is LNHDA, CDR2 SQIVND, per germline (reference sequence). V was pared by 6 bases and J by 4 bases, with 5 bases of the junction left unmatched. For the CDR3, the DNA is TGTGCCAGTAGCAGACAGGGGGCTTTAGAGACCCAGTACTTC. Its protein product is CASSRQGALETQYF.

This clone appeared a single time. The rearrangement uses TRBV7-9 and TRBJ2-7; unclear D gene. The CDR3 is 14 residues long. V was trimmed by 1 base and J by 5 bases, leaving 12 bases between them. The germline V gene encodes CDR1 SEHNR and CDR2 FQNEAQ (reference sequence). As DNA, the CDR3 is TGTGCCAGCAGCTTAGTGGGCAGGTCCCACGAGCAGTACTTC. It yields the protein CASSLVGRSHEQYF.

The chain recombines TRBV2 with TRBJ1-4; weak D call: TRBD1 (6 bases). This CDR3 region has 13 residues. Germline V gene sequence: CDR1 SNHLY, CDR2 FYNNEI. V was trimmed by 4 bases and J by 7 bases, leaving 10 bases between them. CDR3 nucleotide sequence: TGTGCCAGCAGTGGAGGGGGACGTGAAAAACTGTTTTTT. Translated: CASSGGGREKLFF.

The chain joins TRBV6-5 to TRBJ2-1, with D tentatively TRBD2 (6 bases). CDR1 is MNHEY and CDR2 is SVGAGI in the germline V gene. V lost 0 bases to trimming and J lost 9 bases, with 18 bases between them. The CDR3 has 16 residues. CDR3 DNA sequence: TGTGCCAGCAGTTACTCCGAGGACTATAGGATCATTGAGCAGTTCTTC. Encoded protein: CASSYSEDYRIIEQFF.

The chain recombines TRBV7-9 with TRBJ1-3; D is ambiguous. This CDR3 has 16 residues. The germline CDR1 and CDR2 sequences are SEHNR and FQNEAQ (reference sequence). The V and J ends lost 3 bases and 0 bases respectively, with 12 bases between them. The CDR3 here is CASSFALGSSGNTIYF. The CDR3 DNA reads as TGTGCCAGCAGCTTCGCCCTGGGGAGCTCTGGAAACACCATATATTTT.

The chain employs TRBV2 and TRBJ2-5, with D maybe TRBD2 (5 bases). The V end lost 5 bases, the J end lost 5 bases, and 9 bases lay between the germline ends. The CDR3 spans 12 residues. The germline V gene encodes CDR1 SNHLY and CDR2 FYNNEI. The CDR3 DNA reads as TGTGCCAGCAGTTCACTAGTCGAGACCCAGTACTTC. Its translation: CASSSLVETQYF.

As DNA, the CDR3 is TGTGCCATCAGTGAGTCCCGGACAGATTTTTTTGGCTACACCTTC. It translates to CAISESRTDFFGYTF. V is TRBV10-3 and J is TRBJ1-2; tentative D call: TRBD1 (6 bases). Germline V lookup: CDR1 ENHRY, CDR2 SYGVKD. CDR3 length: 15 residues. Trimming pared 0 bases from V and 7 bases from J, leaving 15 bases between.

This clone appeared a single time. The junction shows a germline mismatch at one end, possibly a read error. CDR3 DNA: TGCGCCAGCAGCTCCGAGGGACAGGGGGCCTACTTC. This translates into CASSSEGQGAYF. This sequence joins TRBV5-1 and TRBJ1-2; 12 bases match TRBD1. The CDR3 extends over 12 amino acids. Germline values: CDR1 SGHRS, CDR2 YFSETQ.

This chain joins TRBV18 and TRBJ1-1, with 8 positions matching TRBD1. Germline V gene data show CDR1 as KGHSH and CDR2 as LQKENI. The CDR3 has 15 amino acids. The V gene end was trimmed by 0 bases and the J gene end by 1 base; junction bases not matched to a gene: 1. Here the CDR3 DNA reads TGTGCCAGCTCACCACCCGGGACAGGGAACACTGAAGCTTTCTTT. Protein product: CASSPPGTGNTEAFF.

The J gene is TRBJ1-6, the V gene TRBV5-6, with unresolved D. Deletions cut 0 bases from V and 13 bases from J, with 14 bases between. Germline V gene sequence: CDR1 SGHDT, CDR2 YYEEEE. This CDR3 contains 14 residues. This chain's CDR3 is CASSLEPESAPLHF. DNA of the CDR3: TGTGCCAGCAGCTTGGAGCCGGAGTCGGCGCCCCTCCACTTT.

The chain combines TRBV7-8 with TRBJ2-3, with D hard to call. Germline V CDR1 and CDR2: SGHVS, FQNEAQ. The CDR3 extends over 13 amino acids. V lost 5 bases and J 0 bases, leaving 6 bases between the germline ends. Written as DNA, the CDR3 is TGTGCCAGCAGCACTGCAAGCACAGATACGCAGTATTTT. This encodes CASSTASTDTQYF.

The genes are TRBV11-2 and TRBJ2-7, with D perhaps matching TRBD2 (5 bases). The length of the CDR3 is 14 residues. Germline CDR1 reads SGHAT; CDR2 reads FQNNGV. V dropped 2 bases and J dropped 1 base, with 9 bases sitting between them. CDR3 protein: CASSLSTGSYEQYF. The CDR3 nucleotides are TGTGCCAGCAGCTTAAGCACGGGATCCTACGAGCAGTACTTC.

The genes are TRBV14 and TRBJ2-3; 9 bases fit TRBD2. In germline, CDR1 is SGHDN, CDR2 FVKESK. V gave up 0 bases and J gave up 6 bases; unmatched junction bases: 7. The length of the CDR3 is 16 residues. Written as DNA, the CDR3 is TGTGCCAGCAGCCAAGATAGGCTAGCGGGAAGGGATACGCAGTATTTT. This gives the protein CASSQDRLAGRDTQYF.

The CDR3 nucleotides read TGTGCCAGCAGCTTAGACAGGGCGGTCACCGGGGAGCTGTTTTTT. Protein sequence: CASSLDRAVTGELFF. The V gene is TRBV11-2, the J gene TRBJ2-2; D possibly corresponds to TRBD1 (5 bases). The germline V gene encodes CDR1 SGHAT and CDR2 FQNNGV. The length of the CDR3 is 15 residues. Trimming cost V 0 bases and J 4 bases, with 9 bases left between them.

This clone appeared a single time. The CDR3 DNA is TGTGCCAGCAGCAGAGGACTATCGAGCAATCAGCCCCAGCATTTT. It yields the protein CASSRGLSSNQPQHF. This rearrangement joins TRBV7-2 to TRBJ1-5; no reliable D call. The V end was cut by 5 bases, the J end by 1 base, with 12 bases between. This CDR3 spans 15 amino acids. From germline, CDR1 is SGHTA and CDR2 FQGNSA.